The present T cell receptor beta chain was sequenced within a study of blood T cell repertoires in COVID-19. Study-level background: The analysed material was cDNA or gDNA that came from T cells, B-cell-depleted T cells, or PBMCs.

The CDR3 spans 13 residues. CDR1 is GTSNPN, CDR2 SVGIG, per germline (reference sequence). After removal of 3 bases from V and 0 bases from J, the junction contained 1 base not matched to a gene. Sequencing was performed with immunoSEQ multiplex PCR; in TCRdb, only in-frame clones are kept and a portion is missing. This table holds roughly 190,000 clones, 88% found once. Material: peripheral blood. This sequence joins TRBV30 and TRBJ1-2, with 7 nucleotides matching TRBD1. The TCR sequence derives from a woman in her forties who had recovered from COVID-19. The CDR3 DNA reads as TGTGCCTGGAGCGGGACAGCTAACTATGGCTACACCTTC. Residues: CAWSGTANYGYTF.